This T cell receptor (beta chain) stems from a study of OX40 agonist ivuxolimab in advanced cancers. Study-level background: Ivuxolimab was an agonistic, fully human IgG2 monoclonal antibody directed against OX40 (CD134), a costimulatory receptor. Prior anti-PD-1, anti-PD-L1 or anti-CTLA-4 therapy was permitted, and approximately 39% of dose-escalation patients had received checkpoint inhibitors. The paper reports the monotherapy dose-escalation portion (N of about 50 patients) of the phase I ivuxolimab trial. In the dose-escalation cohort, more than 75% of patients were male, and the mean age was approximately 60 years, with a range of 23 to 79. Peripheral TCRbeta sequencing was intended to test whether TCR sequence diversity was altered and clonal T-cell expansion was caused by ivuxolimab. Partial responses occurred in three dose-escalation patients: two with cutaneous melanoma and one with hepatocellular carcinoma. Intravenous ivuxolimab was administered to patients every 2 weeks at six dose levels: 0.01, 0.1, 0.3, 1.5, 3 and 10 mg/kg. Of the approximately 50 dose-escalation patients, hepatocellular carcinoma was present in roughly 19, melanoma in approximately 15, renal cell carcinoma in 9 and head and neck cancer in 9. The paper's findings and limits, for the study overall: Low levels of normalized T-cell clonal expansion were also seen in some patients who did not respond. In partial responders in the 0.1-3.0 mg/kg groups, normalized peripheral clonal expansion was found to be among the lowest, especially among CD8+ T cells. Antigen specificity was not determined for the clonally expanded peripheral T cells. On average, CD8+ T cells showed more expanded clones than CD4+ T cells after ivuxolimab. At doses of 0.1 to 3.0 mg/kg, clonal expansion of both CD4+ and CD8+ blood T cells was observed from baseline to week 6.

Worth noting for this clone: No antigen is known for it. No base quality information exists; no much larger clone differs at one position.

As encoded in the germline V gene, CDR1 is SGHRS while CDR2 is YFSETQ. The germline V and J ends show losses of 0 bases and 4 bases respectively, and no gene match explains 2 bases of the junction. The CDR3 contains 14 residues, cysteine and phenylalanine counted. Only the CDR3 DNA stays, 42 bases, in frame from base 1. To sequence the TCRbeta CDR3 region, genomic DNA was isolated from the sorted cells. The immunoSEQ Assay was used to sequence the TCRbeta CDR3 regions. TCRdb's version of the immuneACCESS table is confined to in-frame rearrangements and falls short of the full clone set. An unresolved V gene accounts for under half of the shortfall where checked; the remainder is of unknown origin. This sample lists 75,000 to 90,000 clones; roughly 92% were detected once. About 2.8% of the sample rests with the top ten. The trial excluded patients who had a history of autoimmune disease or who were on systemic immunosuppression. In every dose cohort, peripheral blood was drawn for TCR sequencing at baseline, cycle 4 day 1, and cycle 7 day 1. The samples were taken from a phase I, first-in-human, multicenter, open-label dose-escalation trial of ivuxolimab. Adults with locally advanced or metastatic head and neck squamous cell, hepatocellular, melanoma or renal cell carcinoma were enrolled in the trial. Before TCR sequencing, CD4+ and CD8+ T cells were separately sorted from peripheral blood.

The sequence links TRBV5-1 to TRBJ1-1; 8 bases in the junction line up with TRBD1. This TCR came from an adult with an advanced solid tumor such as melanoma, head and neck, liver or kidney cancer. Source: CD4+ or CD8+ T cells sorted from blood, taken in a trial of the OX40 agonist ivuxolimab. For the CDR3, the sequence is CASSLVTGGTEAFF. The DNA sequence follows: TGCGCCAGCAGCTTGGTCACAGGGGGCACTGAAGCTTTCTTT.